This T cell receptor beta chain was identified during a study of long-term antiretroviral therapy in people with HIV. Version v3.0 of the immunoSEQ assay was performed at survey level. This table comes from immunoSEQ multiplex PCR, and its TCRdb copy is limited to in-frame clones, with some not included. Of some 48,000 clones detected, around 80% appear once; the ten largest clones hold 2.5% to 3.5%. The germline CDR1 and CDR2 sequences are SEHNR and FQNEAQ (reference sequence). The junction had 11 bases not matched to a gene; V was cut back by 8 bases and J by 4 bases. This CDR3 has 15 residues. The receptor's source is a woman between 18 and 29 years old with HIV. This specimen consisted of unsorted PBMCs, obtained 0.8 years after starting antiretroviral therapy. V usage is TRBV7-9 and J usage is TRBJ2-5, with 9 positions matching TRBD2. CDR3 in amino acids: CASQHIAGDVETQYF. Here the CDR3 DNA reads TGTGCCAGCCAACACATAGCGGGAGACGTAGAGACCCAGTACTTC.